This TCR beta chain came from a study of cytomegalovirus exposure and HLA in healthy donors (TCRdb year 2017). About the investigation overall: A later analysis indicated that the 95 to 150 validation repertoires were generated on the platform also employed for the 700 or so repertoires of the first cohort. To predict cytomegalovirus infection status, the study brought together high-throughput TCR immunosequencing, statistical association of individual TCRs with disease status, and machine learning. Along with the roughly 700-subject first cohort, a separate validation cohort of 120 different subjects was used. The aim of the study was to test whether cataloging public T cell receptors could identify signatures of past pathogen exposure. Study-wide findings and limitations: A later analysis found that TCRs clustered in the first cohort also tended to co-occur in the 120 validation repertoires, with 94% of cluster scores above 0. Most TCR sequences were seen in very few donors, while some public TCRs were found in many individuals. A few of the identified cytomegalovirus-associated TCR beta chains were confirmed in vitro to be specific for cytomegalovirus antigens. A later analysis lacked HLA typing for the validation cohort, so it scored co-occurrence in that cohort across all 120 or so repertoires. It was suggested by the authors that the approach could potentially be generalized to other disease states and immunological phenotypes. The classifier was reported to diagnose cytomegalovirus status with high specificity and sensitivity in both the original and validation cohorts. The study gave a list of about 170 TCR beta chains associated with cytomegalovirus.

Donors formed part of the validation cohort, which comprised over a hundred subjects and was distinct from the first cohort of several hundred subjects. In the germline V gene, CDR1 corresponds to MNHEY and CDR2 to SVGAGI. The junction carries 6 bases between V and J, which are trimmed by 2 bases and 11 bases respectively. The CDR3 sequence holds 11 residues, the cysteine and phenylalanine included. Solely the CDR3 DNA is kept, with 33 bases framed from the first base. As concerns this clone: The antigen it binds to is not known. The input lacks base qualities; no much larger clone sits a single base away.

Library creation used the immunoSEQ multiplex PCR assay. The authors' analysis ran thus. A statistical classification framework was built for diagnosing cytomegalovirus status from the catalog of TCR beta chain sequences. The table was pulled from immuneACCESS by TCRdb, which kept in-frame rearrangements only. Such tables lose some clones; where checked, under half of the loss comes from unresolved V genes, and the rest has no known cause. V, J and clone size are those of that table, while D and trimming were read from the DNA. This sample is represented by some 83,000 clones; roughly 95% of them were singletons. The ten largest clones capture approximately 3.4% of the sample.

This receptor was obtained from a woman aged 18-30 years in good health and CMV-seropositive. Source material: PBMCs. Recombination connected TRBV6-5 to TRBJ1-4, with no confident D gene call. The nucleotide sequence is given as TGTGCCAGCAGTTACGCCGGGAAACTGTTTTTT. Its protein is CASSYAGKLFF.